Below, 3 T cell receptor beta chains from the same sample are listed, as sequenced in a study of cytomegalovirus exposure and HLA in healthy donors. 60 Vbeta and 13 Jbeta primers were used in PCR. Here immunoSEQ multiplex PCR was the method, and the copy in TCRdb shows in-frame clones only, minus some. The top ten hold approximately 1.2% of the sample, which has under 130,000 clones, 78% seen once. What was sequenced was PBMCs. The receptors stem from a man aged 30 to 39 in good health and CMV-seronegative.

This clone is a singleton in its sample. The chain uses TRBV6-6 and TRBJ1-5; 9 bases match TRBD1. This CDR3 comprises 13 residues. The junction had 1 base not matched to a gene; V was cut back by 5 bases and J by 5 bases. The germline CDR1 and CDR2 sequences are MNHNY and SVGAGI (reference sequence). CDR3 coding DNA: TGTGCCAGCAGTACAGGGGGCTATCAGCCCCAGCATTTT. This encodes CASSTGGYQPQHF.

The gene calls are TRBV7-8 and TRBJ2-3; 12 bases are a match to TRBD2. Trimming removed 10 bases from V and 0 bases from J; junction bases left unmatched: 8. CDR3 length equals 16 residues. Germline loops: CDR1 SGHVS, CDR2 FQNEAQ. CDR3 in DNA: TGTGCCACGAGGGGGCTAGCGGGGGGGAGCACAGATACGCAGTATTTT. It codes for CATRGLAGGSTDTQYF.

V and J are TRBV9 and TRBJ2-7; D is undetermined. This CDR3 comprises 13 residues. V was trimmed by 1 base and J by 3 bases, leaving 8 bases between them. The germline V gene encodes CDR1 SGDLS and CDR2 YYNGEE. The DNA for the CDR3 is TGTGCCAGCAGCGTAATACGAGGCTACGAGCAGTACTTC. It encodes CASSVIRGYEQYF.